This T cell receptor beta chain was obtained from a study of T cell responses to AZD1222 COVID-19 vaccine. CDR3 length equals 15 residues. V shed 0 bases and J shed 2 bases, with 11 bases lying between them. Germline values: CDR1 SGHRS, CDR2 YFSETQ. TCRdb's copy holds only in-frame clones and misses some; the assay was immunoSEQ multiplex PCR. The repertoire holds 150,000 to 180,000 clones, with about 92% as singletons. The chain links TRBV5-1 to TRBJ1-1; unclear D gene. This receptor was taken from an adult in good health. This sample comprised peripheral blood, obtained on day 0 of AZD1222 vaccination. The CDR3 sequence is CASSLDTAPNTEAFF. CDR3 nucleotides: TGCGCCAGCAGCTTGGATACAGCCCCTAACACTGAAGCTTTCTTT.